These 22 T cell receptor beta chains were sequenced from one sample in a study of shared clonotypes between healthy human individuals. TCRdb's table, derived via immunoSEQ multiplex PCR, lists solely in-frame clones and lacks some. The sample lists some 550,000 clones, more than 95% occurring once. Sequencing was done on a sample of naive CD4+ T cells sorted from blood. Subset of the sample: CD45RA+ positively selected. The receptors derive from a woman aged 25 to 45 in good health.

The chain couples TRBV19 to TRBJ2-3; D gene unclear. The length of the CDR3 is 14 residues. V lost 2 bases and J lost 3, with 9 bases in between. Looked up from germline, CDR1 is LNHDA and CDR2 is SQIVND (reference sequence). Here the CDR3 reads CASSIIGQTDTQYF. The CDR3 DNA reads TGTGCCAGTAGTATAATAGGTCAAACAGATACGCAGTATTTT.

This clone was seen only a few times. The same CDR3 also results from other DNA sequences found in this sample. The chain links TRBV14 to TRBJ2-3; D ambiguous. Germline CDR1 SGHDN, CDR2 FVKESK. This CDR3 comprises 11 residues. V lost 1 base and J 4 bases, leaving 0 bases between the germline ends. DNA of the CDR3: TGTGCCAGCAGCCAAGCAGATACGCAGTATTTT. As protein: CASSQADTQYF.

The J gene is TRBJ2-5, the V gene TRBV28; 8 positions agree with TRBD1. The assigned J gene may be wrong: the sequence end matches TRBJ2-7 better. The CDR3 has 14 residues. From germline, CDR1 is MDHEN and CDR2 SYDVKM. CDR3 in amino acids: CASDGQGRRDEQYF. CDR3 coding DNA: TGTGCCAGCGACGGACAGGGCCGGCGTGACGAGCAGTACTTC.

The rearrangement uses TRBV20-1 and TRBJ2-1; tentatively, D is TRBD2 (5 bases). The germline CDR1 and CDR2 sequences are DFQATT and SNEGSKA (reference sequence). The CDR3 has 10 amino acids. V was trimmed by 7 bases and J by 9 bases, leaving 10 bases between them. The CDR3 is CSVAGGEQFF. The CDR3, as DNA: TGCAGTGTGGCGGGTGGTGAGCAGTTCTTC.

The sample holds one count of this clone. J is TRBJ2-3 and V is TRBV11-3, with 7 bases aligning to TRBD2. This CDR3 region has 15 residues. V shed 1 base, J shed 2 bases, and the junction held 3 bases outside the gene matches. The germline gives CDR1 SGHNT, CDR2 YENEEA. The CDR3 protein is CASSLGTSATDTQYF. The CDR3 region has the DNA TGTGCCAGCAGCTTAGGAACTAGCGCCACAGATACGCAGTATTTT.

This clone is a singleton in its sample. The V and J genes are TRBV6-5 and TRBJ1-2; no definite D call. The germline gives CDR1 MNHEY, CDR2 SVGAGI. Trimming left V 6 bases short and J 4 bases short, with 12 bases between. The CDR3 loop spans 13 amino acids. The CDR3 bases are TGTGCCAGCAGGCACGCCGGCGGCTATGGCTACACCTTC. Translation: CASRHAGGYGYTF.

The chain recombines TRBV6-5 with TRBJ2-1; 14 bases are a match to TRBD2. With 7 bases clipped from V and 9 bases from J, the junction kept 8 bases outside the gene matches. This CDR3 comprises 15 residues. Germline V gene lookup returns CDR1 MNHEY and CDR2 SVGAGI. CDR3 loop: CASTLGLAGESEQFF. CDR3 DNA sequence: TGTGCCAGCACCCTGGGACTAGCGGGAGAGAGTGAGCAGTTCTTC.

The V call is TRBV6-5, the J call TRBJ2-1; 9 bases agree with TRBD1. CDR1 is MNHEY and CDR2 is SVGAGI in the germline V gene. With V trimmed by 6 bases and J by 1 base, 4 bases remained unmatched. There are 15 residues in the CDR3. CDR3 residues: CASRTDRGSYNEQFF. The CDR3 region has the DNA TGTGCCAGCAGAACGGACAGGGGTTCCTACAATGAGCAGTTCTTC.

The chain uses TRBV2 and TRBJ1-4, with 8 positions matching TRBD1. This CDR3 spans 14 amino acids. The V and J ends lost 5 bases and 4 bases, in that order; junction bases with no gene match: 3. CDR1 SNHLY and CDR2 FYNNEI come from the germline V gene. Here the CDR3 DNA reads TGTGCCAGCAGTTGGGACAGGAGTAATGAAAAACTGTTTTTT. The encoded protein is CASSWDRSNEKLFF.

The chain links TRBV11-2 to TRBJ2-5; D is possibly TRBD1 (5 bases). This CDR3 is 15 amino acids long. V was pared by 5 bases and J by 3 bases, with 16 bases between. From germline, CDR1 is SGHAT and CDR2 FQNNGV. The CDR3 region has the DNA TGTGCCAGCAGCCCCCTTGTACAGGCCAAAGAGACCCAGTACTTC. Translating gives CASSPLVQAKETQYF.

This chain uses TRBV2 with TRBJ2-5; D gene ambiguous. This CDR3 spans 12 amino acids. Germline CDR1 reads SNHLY; CDR2 reads FYNNEI. V shed 0 bases and J shed 11 bases, with 10 bases lying between them. The CDR3 DNA follows: TGTGCCAGCAGTGAAGCTGCCCTAGAGCAGTACTTC. Amino acid sequence: CASSEAALEQYF.

The genes are TRBV4-1 and TRBJ2-5, with TRBD2 as a possible D gene (5 bases). Matching the DNA end better, TRBJ2-7 makes the J call doubtful. This CDR3 contains 14 residues. CDR1 MGHRA and CDR2 YSYEKL come from the germline V gene. The DNA of the CDR3 is TGCGCCAGCAGCCAAGAGGCGGGTTTGCACGAGCAGTACTTC. Protein: CASSQEAGLHEQYF.

V gene TRBV27 combines with J gene TRBJ2-2, with D uncertain. Trimming stripped 4 bases from V and 0 bases from J, with 9 bases between. This CDR3 region has 15 residues. Germline V gene data show CDR1 as MNHEY and CDR2 as SMNVEV (reference sequence). CDR3 in amino acids: CASSYLGSNTGELFF. Written as DNA, the CDR3 is TGTGCCAGCAGTTATTTGGGGTCGAACACCGGGGAGCTGTTTTTT.

This clone was counted a few times. DNA of the CDR3: TGTGCCAGTAGTATGGGACAGTCTAACCTAGAGACCCAGTACTTC. Encoded protein: CASSMGQSNLETQYF. The V and J genes are TRBV19 and TRBJ2-5; 7 nucleotides match TRBD1. V trimming: 3 bases; J trimming: 4 bases; junction bases outside the gene matches: 8. Germline V CDR1 and CDR2: LNHDA, SQIVND (reference sequence). This CDR3 region has 15 residues.

V and J are TRBV15 and TRBJ1-5; no clear D. Germline lookup yields CDR1 LNHNV and CDR2 YYDKDF (reference sequence). The V and J ends lost 0 bases and 5 bases respectively, with 5 bases between them. The CDR3 runs to 13 residues. The CDR3 DNA reads TGTGCCACCAGCAGAGACCTTTATCAGCCCCAGCATTTT. Amino acid sequence: CATSRDLYQPQHF. The complete variable domain, with remaining parts taken from reference TRBV15 and TRBJ1-5, reads DAMVIQNPRYQVTQFGKPVTLSCSQTLNHNVMYWYQQKSSQAPKLLFHYYDKDFNNEADTPDNFQSRRPNTSFCFLDIRSPGLGDTAMYLCATSRDLYQPQHFGDGTRLSIL.

The V gene is TRBV28, the J gene TRBJ2-3, with D possibly being TRBD1 (6 bases). The CDR3 spans 15 residues. Germline V gives CDR1 MDHEN, CDR2 SYDVKM. V was cut by 4 bases and J by 2 bases, with 13 bases left in between. Here the CDR3 reads CASSSAGAATDTQYF. CDR3 DNA: TGTGCCAGCAGTTCGGCAGGGGCAGCCACAGATACGCAGTATTTT.

V and J are TRBV19 and TRBJ1-5; D uncertain. Trimming left V 3 bases short and J 2 bases short, with 17 bases between. In germline, CDR1 is LNHDA, CDR2 SQIVND (reference sequence). This CDR3 is 17 amino acids long. CDR3 region: CASSMSAQSSGNQPQHF. CDR3 nucleotides: TGTGCCAGTAGTATGTCTGCGCAGAGTTCTGGCAATCAGCCCCAGCATTTT.

The chain combines TRBV15 with TRBJ1-2; D is undetermined. Germline V gives CDR1 LNHNV, CDR2 YYDKDF (reference sequence). The CDR3 is made up of 14 amino acids. Trimming cost V 0 bases and J 1 base, with 6 bases left between them. CDR3 nucleotide sequence: TGTGCCACCAGCAGAGAAGCGTTTAACTATGGCTACACCTTC. Amino acids: CATSREAFNYGYTF.

The chain uses TRBV2 and TRBJ2-7; no firm D call. The CDR3 has 11 amino acids. Trimming left V 5 bases short and J 5 bases short, with 7 bases between. Germline loops: CDR1 SNHLY, CDR2 FYNNEI. In nucleotides, the CDR3 is TGTGCCAGCAGTCCCTTAGACGAGCAGTACTTC. Its translation is CASSPLDEQYF.

This clone came up once. This rearrangement joins TRBV6-1 to TRBJ1-1; D is uncertain. CDR3 length: 13 residues. V lost 7 bases and J lost 3, with 12 bases in between. In germline, CDR1 is MNHNS, CDR2 SASEGT. The CDR3 region is CASTMRAHTEAFF. The DNA of the CDR3 is TGTGCCAGCACTATGCGGGCCCACACTGAAGCTTTCTTT.

The V gene is TRBV10-3, the J gene TRBJ2-3; D not certain. Trimming removed 3 bases from V and 0 bases from J, with 7 bases in between. Germline V gene data show CDR1 as ENHRY and CDR2 as SYGVKD. This CDR3 contains 14 residues. The CDR3 sequence is CAISESGSTDTQYF. The DNA of the CDR3 is TGTGCCATCAGTGAATCCGGAAGCACAGATACGCAGTATTTT.

The chain uses TRBV9 and TRBJ2-3, with TRBD2 identical over 11 bases. V trimming: 1 base; J trimming: 2 bases; junction bases outside the gene matches: 9. The CDR3 sequence is 18 residues long. In germline, CDR1 is SGDLS, CDR2 YYNGEE. This chain's CDR3 is CASSVLAGGGGNTDTQYF. DNA for the CDR3: TGTGCCAGCAGCGTACTAGCGGGAGGTGGAGGAAACACAGATACGCAGTATTTT.